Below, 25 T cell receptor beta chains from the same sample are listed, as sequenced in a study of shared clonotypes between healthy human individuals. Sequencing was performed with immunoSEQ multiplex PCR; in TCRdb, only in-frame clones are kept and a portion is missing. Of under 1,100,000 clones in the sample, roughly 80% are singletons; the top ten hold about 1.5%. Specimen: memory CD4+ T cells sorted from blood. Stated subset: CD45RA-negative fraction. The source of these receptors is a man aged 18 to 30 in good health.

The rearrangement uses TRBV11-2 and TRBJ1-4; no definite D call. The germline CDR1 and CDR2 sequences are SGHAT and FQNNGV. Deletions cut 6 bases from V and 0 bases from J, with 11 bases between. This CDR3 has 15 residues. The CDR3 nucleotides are TGTGCCAGCAGTTTATATATTGCAACTAATGAAAAACTGTTTTTT. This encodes CASSLYIATNEKLFF.

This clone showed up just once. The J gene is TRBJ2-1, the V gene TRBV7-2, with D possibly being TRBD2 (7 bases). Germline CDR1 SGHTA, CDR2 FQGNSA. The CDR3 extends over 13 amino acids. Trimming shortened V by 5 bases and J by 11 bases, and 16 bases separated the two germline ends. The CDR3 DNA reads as TGTGCCAGCAGCCAAAGGGGGGGTGTCAAGCAGTTCTTC. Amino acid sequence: CASSQRGGVKQFF.

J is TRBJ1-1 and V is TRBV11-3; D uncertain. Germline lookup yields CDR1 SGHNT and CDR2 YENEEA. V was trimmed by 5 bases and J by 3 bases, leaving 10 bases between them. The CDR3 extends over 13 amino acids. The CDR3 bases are TGTGCCAGCAGCCCGGACGGCTACACTGAAGCTTTCTTT. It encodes CASSPDGYTEAFF.

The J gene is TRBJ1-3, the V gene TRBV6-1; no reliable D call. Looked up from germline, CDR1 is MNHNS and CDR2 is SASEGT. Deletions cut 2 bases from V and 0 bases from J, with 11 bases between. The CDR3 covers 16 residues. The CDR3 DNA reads TGTGCCAGCAGTGAACCGGCCGGAAACTCTGGAAACACCATATATTTT. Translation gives CASSEPAGNSGNTIYF.

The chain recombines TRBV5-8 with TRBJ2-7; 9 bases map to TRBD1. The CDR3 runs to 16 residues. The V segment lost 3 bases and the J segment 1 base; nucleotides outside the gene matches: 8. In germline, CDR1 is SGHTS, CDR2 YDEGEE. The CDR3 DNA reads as TGTGCCAGCAGCTCCCCCGGGACAGGGAGGTCCTACGAGCAGTACTTC. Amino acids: CASSSPGTGRSYEQYF.

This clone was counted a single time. This CDR3 reads CASSSGTGRVFF. The CDR3 DNA reads as TGCGCCAGCAGCTCCGGGACAGGGAGGGTGTTTTTT. V usage is TRBV5-1 and J usage is TRBJ2-2, with 9 bases lining up with TRBD1. V shed 3 bases, J shed 15 bases, and the junction held 6 bases outside the gene matches. The CDR3 extends over 12 amino acids. The germline V gene encodes CDR1 SGHRS and CDR2 YFSETQ.

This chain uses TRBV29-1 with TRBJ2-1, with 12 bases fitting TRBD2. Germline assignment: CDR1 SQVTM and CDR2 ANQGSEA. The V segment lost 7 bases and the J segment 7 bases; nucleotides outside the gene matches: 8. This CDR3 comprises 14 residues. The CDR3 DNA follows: TGCAGCGGGGGCCTAGGGACTAGCGGGAATGAGCAGTTCTTC. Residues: CSGGLGTSGNEQFF.

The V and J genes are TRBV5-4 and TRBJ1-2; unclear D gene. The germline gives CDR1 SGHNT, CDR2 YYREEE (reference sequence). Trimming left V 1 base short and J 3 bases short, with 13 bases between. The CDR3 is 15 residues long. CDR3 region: CASSLMGPIDYGYTF. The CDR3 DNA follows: TGTGCCAGCAGCTTGATGGGCCCGATCGACTATGGCTACACCTTC.

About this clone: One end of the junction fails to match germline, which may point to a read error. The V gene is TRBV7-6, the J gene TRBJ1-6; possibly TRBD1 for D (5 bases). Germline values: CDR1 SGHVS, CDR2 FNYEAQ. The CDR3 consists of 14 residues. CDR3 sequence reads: CASSQGLDKSPLHF. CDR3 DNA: TGTGCCAGCAGCCAGGGACTGGATAAGTCACCCCTCCACTTT.

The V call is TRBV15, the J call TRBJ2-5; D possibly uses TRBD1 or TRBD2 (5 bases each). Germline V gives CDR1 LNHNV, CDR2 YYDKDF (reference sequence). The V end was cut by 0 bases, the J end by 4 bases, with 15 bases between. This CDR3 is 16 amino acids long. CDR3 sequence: CATSRDPGGSGETQYF. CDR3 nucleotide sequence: TGTGCCACCAGCAGAGATCCTGGGGGAAGTGGAGAGACCCAGTACTTC.

The CDR3 DNA is TGTGCCAGCAGCTTTCGTCCTGATTGGACGTCCTCCTACGAGCAGTACTTC. This encodes CASSFRPDWTSSYEQYF. The chain has TRBV11-3 and TRBJ2-7, with D uncertain. Germline V CDR1 and CDR2: SGHNT, YENEEA. CDR3 length: 17 amino acids. Deletions cut 3 bases from V and 0 bases from J, with 18 bases between.

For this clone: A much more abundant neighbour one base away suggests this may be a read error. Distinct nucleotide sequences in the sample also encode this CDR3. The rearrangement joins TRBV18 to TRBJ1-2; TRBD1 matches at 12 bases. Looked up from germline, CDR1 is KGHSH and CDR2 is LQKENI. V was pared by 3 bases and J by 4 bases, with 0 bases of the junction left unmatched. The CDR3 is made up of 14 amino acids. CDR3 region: CASSPGQGAYGYTF. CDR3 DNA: TGTGCCAGCTCACCGGGACAGGGGGCCTATGGCTACACCTTC.

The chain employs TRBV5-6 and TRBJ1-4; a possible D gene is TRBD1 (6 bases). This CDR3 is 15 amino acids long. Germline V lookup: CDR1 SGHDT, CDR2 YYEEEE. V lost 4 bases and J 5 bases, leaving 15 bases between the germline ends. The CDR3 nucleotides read TGTGCCAGCAGCCGGGAGACAGGCCTAAATGAAAAACTGTTTTTT. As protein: CASSRETGLNEKLFF.

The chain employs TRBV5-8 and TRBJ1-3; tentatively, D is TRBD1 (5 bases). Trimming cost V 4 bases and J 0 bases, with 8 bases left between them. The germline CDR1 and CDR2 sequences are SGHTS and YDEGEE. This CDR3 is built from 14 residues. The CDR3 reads CASSPQGSGNTIYF. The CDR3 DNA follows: TGTGCCAGCAGCCCGCAGGGCTCTGGAAACACCATATATTTT.

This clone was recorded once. The CDR3, as DNA: TGCGCCAGCAGCCAGCAGGGAGGGCTAAGTTATGGCTACACCTTC. Its protein is CASSQQGGLSYGYTF. This chain joins TRBV5-1 and TRBJ1-2, with TRBD1 as a possible D gene (5 bases). The CDR3 totals 15 residues. The germline CDR1 and CDR2 sequences are SGHRS and YFSETQ. V gave up 4 bases and J gave up 5 bases, with 18 bases separating them.

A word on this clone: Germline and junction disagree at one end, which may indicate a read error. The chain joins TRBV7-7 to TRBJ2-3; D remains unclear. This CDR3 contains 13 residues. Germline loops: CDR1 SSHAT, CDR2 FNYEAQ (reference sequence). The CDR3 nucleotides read TGTGCTAGCAGCTTATCTGAAGAAAATACGCAGTATTTT. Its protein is CASSLSEENTQYF. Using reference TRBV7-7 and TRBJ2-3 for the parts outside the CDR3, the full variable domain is GAGVSQSPRYKVTKRGQDVTLRCDPISSHATLYWYQQALGQGPEFLTYFNYEAQPDKSGLPSDRFSAERPEGSISTLTIQRTEQRDSAMYRCASSLSEENTQYFGPGTRLTVL.

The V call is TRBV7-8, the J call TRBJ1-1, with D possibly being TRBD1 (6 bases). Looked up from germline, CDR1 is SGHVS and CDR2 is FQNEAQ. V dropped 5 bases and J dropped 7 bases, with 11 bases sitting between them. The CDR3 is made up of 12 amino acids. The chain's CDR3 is CASSPEGGEAFF. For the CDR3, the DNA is TGTGCCAGCAGCCCAGAGGGGGGTGAAGCTTTCTTT.

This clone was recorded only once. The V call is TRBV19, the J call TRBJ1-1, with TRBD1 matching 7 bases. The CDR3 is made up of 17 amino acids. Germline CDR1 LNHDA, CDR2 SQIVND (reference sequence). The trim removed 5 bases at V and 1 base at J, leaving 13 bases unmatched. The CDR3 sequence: CASSAGEWQGGNTEAFF. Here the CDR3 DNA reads TGTGCCAGTAGTGCCGGCGAATGGCAGGGGGGGAACACTGAAGCTTTCTTT.

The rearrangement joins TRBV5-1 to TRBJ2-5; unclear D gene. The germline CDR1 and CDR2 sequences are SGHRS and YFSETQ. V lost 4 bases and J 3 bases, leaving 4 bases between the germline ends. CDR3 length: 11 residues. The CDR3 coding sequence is TGCGCCAGCAGCAGAGAAGAGACCCAGTACTTC. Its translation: CASSREETQYF.

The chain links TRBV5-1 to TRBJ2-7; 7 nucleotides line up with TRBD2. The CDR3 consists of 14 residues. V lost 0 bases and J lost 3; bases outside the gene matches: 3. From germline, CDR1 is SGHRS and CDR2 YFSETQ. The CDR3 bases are TGCGCCAGCAGCTTGGAAGCGGGATTCTACGAGCAGTACTTC. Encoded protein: CASSLEAGFYEQYF.

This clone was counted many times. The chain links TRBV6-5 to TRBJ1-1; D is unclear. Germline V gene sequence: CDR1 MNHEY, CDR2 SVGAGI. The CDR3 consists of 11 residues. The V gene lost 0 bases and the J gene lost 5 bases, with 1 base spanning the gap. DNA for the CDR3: TGTGCCAGCAGTTACTCGACTGAAGCTTTCTTT. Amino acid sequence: CASSYSTEAFF.

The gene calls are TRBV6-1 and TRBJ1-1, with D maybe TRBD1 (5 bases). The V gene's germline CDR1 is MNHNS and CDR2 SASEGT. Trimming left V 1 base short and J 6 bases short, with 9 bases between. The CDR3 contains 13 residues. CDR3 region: CASSEDGAAEAFF. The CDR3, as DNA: TGTGCCAGCAGTGAAGATGGGGCAGCTGAAGCTTTCTTT.

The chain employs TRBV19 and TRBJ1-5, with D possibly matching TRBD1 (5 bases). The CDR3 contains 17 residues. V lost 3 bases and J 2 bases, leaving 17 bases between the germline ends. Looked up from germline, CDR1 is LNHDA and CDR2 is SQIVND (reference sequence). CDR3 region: CASSILGEGKGNQPQHF. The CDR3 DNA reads TGTGCCAGTAGTATTTTAGGCGAGGGGAAGGGCAATCAGCCCCAGCATTTT.

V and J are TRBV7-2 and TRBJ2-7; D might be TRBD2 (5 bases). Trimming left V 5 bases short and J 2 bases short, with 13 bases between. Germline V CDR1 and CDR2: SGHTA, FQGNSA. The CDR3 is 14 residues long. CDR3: CASSILVAPYEQYF. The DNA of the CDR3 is TGTGCCAGCAGCATACTAGTGGCCCCCTACGAGCAGTACTTC.

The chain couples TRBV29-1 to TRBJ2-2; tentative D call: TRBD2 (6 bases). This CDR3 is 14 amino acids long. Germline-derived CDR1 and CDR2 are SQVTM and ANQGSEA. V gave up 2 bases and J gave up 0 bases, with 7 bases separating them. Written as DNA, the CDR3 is TGCAGCGTTGAACCGGGGGCGAACACCGGGGAGCTGTTTTTT. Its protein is CSVEPGANTGELFF.